Listed here are 21 T cell receptor beta chains from one sample, sequenced in a study of identical twins' blood T cells. A single record per CDR3 protein comes from TCRdb applying MiXCR to the 5' RACE reads. The table lists fewer than 450,000 distinct CDR3 sequences, more than 25% of them singletons. Sequencing was carried out using PBMCs. The receptors shown here come from a woman aged 18-49 years in good health.

The chain combines TRBV20-1 with TRBJ2-5; D gene ambiguous. The CDR3 totals 14 residues. V dropped 0 bases and J dropped 2 bases, with 10 bases sitting between them. CDR1 is DFQATT, CDR2 SNEGSKA, per germline (reference sequence). The chain's CDR3 is CSARDGIAQETQYF. In DNA, the CDR3 is TGCAGTGCTAGAGATGGGATAGCTCAAGAGACCCAGTACTTC.

This clonotype was seen more than once but under ten times. The chain combines TRBV13 with TRBJ1-3; 10 bases line up with TRBD1. Trimming removed 6 bases from V and 4 bases from J; junction bases left unmatched: 6. This CDR3 has 15 residues. Germline CDR1 PRHDT, CDR2 FYEKMQ (reference sequence). As DNA, the CDR3 is TGTGCCAGCAGGACAGGGGGCGCGGAAGGAAACACCATATATTTT. It specifies CASRTGGAEGNTIYF.

V gene TRBV19 combines with J gene TRBJ1-5; D is undetermined. CDR3 size: 16 residues. Germline V gene lookup returns CDR1 LNHDA and CDR2 SQIVND (reference sequence). V was pared by 7 bases and J by 0 bases, with 16 bases between. The CDR3 loop is CASKDHTRYSNQPQHF. Here the CDR3 DNA reads TGTGCCAGTAAAGACCACACCAGATATAGCAATCAGCCCCAGCATTTT.

The chain recombines TRBV29-1 with TRBJ1-3; maybe TRBD1 (6 bases). CDR1 is SQVTM and CDR2 is ANQGSEA in the germline V gene. Trimming shortened V by 4 bases and J by 2 bases, and 12 bases separated the two germline ends. The CDR3 loop spans 14 amino acids. The CDR3 nucleotides read TGCAGCGTTGCTGGCAGGGGTGCTGGAAACACCATATATTTT. Amino acid sequence: CSVAGRGAGNTIYF.

The chain recombines TRBV11-3 with TRBJ2-1, with D perhaps given as TRBD1 or TRBD2 (5 bases each). Germline lookup yields CDR1 SGHNT and CDR2 YENEEA. This CDR3 has 14 residues. The ends were cut back, 5 bases at V and 8 bases at J, with 16 bases in the middle. The CDR3 coding sequence is TGTGCCAGCAGCCTCCGGGACGGCATCGATGAGCAGTTCTTC. It codes for CASSLRDGIDEQFF. The entire variable domain, with the rest obtained from reference TRBV11-3 and TRBJ2-1, is as follows: EAGVVQSPRYKIIEKKQPVAFWCNPISGHNTLYWYLQNLGQGPELLIRYENEEAVDDSQLPKDRFSAERLKGVDSTLKIQPAELGDSAVYLCASSLRDGIDEQFFGPGTRLTVL.

The chain combines TRBV7-2 with TRBJ2-7; perhaps TRBD1 as D (6 bases). V was shortened by 2 bases and J by 0 bases, with 14 bases between the two germline ends. CDR1 is SGHTA, CDR2 FQGNSA, per germline. This CDR3 region has 16 residues. The CDR3 region has the DNA TGTGCCAGCAGCTTATCCGTTGGGGGCTTCTCCTACGAGCAGTACTTC. It translates to CASSLSVGGFSYEQYF.

Turning to this clonotype: A read error may be the cause here, since a much bigger clone is one base away. The final CDR3 position lacks the conserved phenylalanine or tryptophan, pointing to a likely read error. This chain links TRBV29-1 with TRBJ1-4, with a tentative D call TRBD1 (6 bases). Germline V gene data show CDR1 as SQVTM and CDR2 as ANQGSEA. V dropped 7 bases and J dropped 12 bases, with 18 bases sitting between them. The CDR3 totals 12 residues. The CDR3 region is CSAADSLRQLFC. DNA for the CDR3: TGCAGCGCCGCGGACAGTTTGAGGCAACTGTTTTGT.

This sequence joins TRBV4-1 and TRBJ2-1, with D possibly being TRBD1 or TRBD2 (5 bases each). Germline V gene lookup returns CDR1 MGHRA and CDR2 YSYEKL. V was clipped by 2 bases and J by 0 bases, with 11 bases between them. The CDR3 covers 16 residues. The CDR3 here is CASSQSWGSSYNEQFF. In nucleotides, the CDR3 is TGCGCCAGCAGCCAATCGTGGGGGAGCTCCTACAATGAGCAGTTCTTC.

V gene TRBV20-1 combines with J gene TRBJ1-3, with D tentatively TRBD1 (5 bases). CDR1 is DFQATT, CDR2 SNEGSKA, per germline (reference sequence). This CDR3 contains 14 residues. The V gene lost 3 bases and the J gene lost 2 bases, with 11 bases spanning the gap. CDR3 region: CSASSWGTGNTIYF. DNA for the CDR3: TGCAGTGCTAGCTCATGGGGGACTGGAAACACCATATATTTT.

The V and J genes are TRBV5-6 and TRBJ2-4; D is perhaps TRBD1 or TRBD2 (6 bases each). V lost 4 bases, J lost 2 bases, and 16 bases lay in between. This CDR3 is built from 16 residues. The germline CDR1 and CDR2 sequences are SGHDT and YYEEEE. The CDR3, as DNA: TGTGCCAGCAGCCTGAGGGGGGCAGGGTCCAAAAACATTCAGTACTTC. This gives the protein CASSLRGAGSKNIQYF.

This clonotype was picked up one time. The J gene is TRBJ1-1, the V gene TRBV7-9; maybe TRBD1 (6 bases). The CDR3 consists of 14 residues. Trimming removed 7 bases from V and 3 bases from J, with 15 bases in between. Germline V gene data show CDR1 as SEHNR and CDR2 as FQNEAQ (reference sequence). This chain's CDR3 is CASTPTGTYTEAFF. CDR3 nucleotide sequence: TGTGCCAGCACCCCTACAGGGACGTACACTGAAGCTTTCTTT. The whole variable domain, remainder taken from reference TRBV7-9 and TRBJ1-1, is DTGVSQNPRHKITKRGQNVTFRCDPISEHNRLYWYRQTLGQGPEFLTYFQNEAQLEKSRLLSDRFSAERPKGSFSTLEIQRTEQGDSAMYLCASTPTGTYTEAFFGQGTRLTVV.

J is TRBJ2-5 and V is TRBV11-2; D not certain. V lost 3 bases, J lost 0 bases, and 5 bases lay in between. Germline V lookup: CDR1 SGHAT, CDR2 FQNNGV. CDR3 length equals 13 residues. CDR3 in amino acids: CASSFSHQETQYF. CDR3 DNA: TGTGCCAGCAGCTTTTCCCACCAAGAGACCCAGTACTTC.

This clonotype was observed a few times. The chain uses TRBV20-1 and TRBJ2-7; a weak D match, TRBD1 (6 bases). Trimming shortened V by 5 bases and J by 0 bases, and 20 bases separated the two germline ends. This CDR3 contains 16 residues. Germline CDR1 is DFQATT and CDR2 is SNEGSKA (reference sequence). As DNA, the CDR3 is TGCAGTGCTGGAGGAAGGGGGTTCTCGAGCTCCTACGAGCAGTACTTC. Amino acids: CSAGGRGFSSSYEQYF.

At least ten counts were recorded for this clonotype. CDR3 coding DNA: TGTGCCAGCAGTTTGAGGGAAATCAACCCTGAAGCTTTCTTT. It specifies CASSLREINPEAFF. The chain employs TRBV12-3 or TRBV12-4 and TRBJ1-1; D remains ambiguous. The V and J ends lost 3 bases and 6 bases respectively, with 14 bases between them. This CDR3 has 14 amino acids.

A few counts support this clonotype. V gene TRBV5-1 combines with J gene TRBJ2-3, with a possible D match to TRBD2 (6 bases). This CDR3 has 15 amino acids. V was trimmed by 2 bases and J by 7 bases, leaving 17 bases between them. The germline V gene encodes CDR1 SGHRS and CDR2 YFSETQ. The CDR3 loop reads CASSFGTGVRNTQYF. As DNA, the CDR3 is TGCGCCAGCAGCTTTGGGACTGGAGTCCGGAATACGCAGTATTTT.

The V call is TRBV7-9, the J call TRBJ1-1; D may be TRBD1 (6 bases). V was shortened by 8 bases and J by 3 bases, with 16 bases between the two germline ends. The CDR3 extends over 14 amino acids. The germline V gene has CDR1 SEHNR and CDR2 FQNEAQ (reference sequence). The CDR3 sequence is CASGLQGLDTEAFF. CDR3 in DNA: TGTGCCAGCGGCCTACAGGGACTCGACACTGAAGCTTTCTTT.

The V call is TRBV21-1, the J call TRBJ2-7; no DNA check was done on the table's D call, TRBD1. TRBV21-1 corresponds to a pseudogene. CDR3 size: 15 residues. The DNA for the CDR3 is TGTGCCAGCAGCCATCCGGGACGATCAACCTACGAGCAGTACTTC. Amino acid sequence: CASSHPGRSTYEQYF.

This clonotype was counted between two and nine times. The chain employs TRBV19 and TRBJ2-2, with 8 bases that match TRBD2. Trimming took 3 bases from V and 4 from J; bases not matched to a gene: 10. The CDR3 is 17 residues long. CDR1 is LNHDA and CDR2 is SQIVND in the germline V gene (reference sequence). The CDR3 DNA reads as TGTGCCAGTAGTATCAATCGCGGGGGGTCGATCACCGGGGAGCTGTTTTTT. It encodes CASSINRGGSITGELFF.

This clonotype was picked up a small number of times. This chain uses TRBV20-1 with TRBJ1-1, with 9 bases aligning to TRBD1. With 5 bases clipped from V and 6 bases from J, the junction kept 7 bases outside the gene matches. This CDR3 region has 13 residues. From germline, CDR1 is DFQATT and CDR2 SNEGSKA (reference sequence). The CDR3 region has the DNA TGCAGTGCTGGTTCAGACAGGGGGTCTGAAGCTTTCTTT. This translates into CSAGSDRGSEAFF.

This clonotype was detected only once. A junction end diverges from the germline sequence, so it may reflect a read error. The DNA for the CDR3 is TGCGCCAGCAGTAACAGGGACTCTGGAAACACCGTATATTTT. It is translated as CASSNRDSGNTVYF. The genes are TRBV5-1 and TRBJ1-3, with a possible D match to TRBD1 (6 bases). CDR3 size: 14 residues. Germline assignment: CDR1 SGHRS and CDR2 YFSETQ.

This clonotype was counted many times. The chain has TRBV9 and TRBJ1-3, with 9 bases identical to TRBD1. The length of the CDR3 is 18 residues. V shed 3 bases and J 0 bases; nucleotides not matched to a gene: 10. The germline V gene encodes CDR1 SGDLS and CDR2 YYNGEE. CDR3 nucleotides: TGTGCCAGCAGCGAACCAATGGGGACAGGGATCTCTGGAAACACCATATATTTT. Encoded protein: CASSEPMGTGISGNTIYF.